Each of the 14 T cell receptor beta chains below was sequenced from the same sample in a study of blood T cell repertoires in COVID-19. Libraries were prepared by immunoSEQ multiplex PCR; TCRdb keeps only in-frame clonotypes and omits some of them. The repertoire holds 250,000 to 350,000 clones, with 88% as singletons. Sequencing used PBMCs or T cells enriched from blood (not recorded which). These TCRs come from a woman between 45 and 60 years old who had recovered from COVID-19.

The rearrangement joins TRBV28 to TRBJ1-2, with D possibly matching TRBD1 (6 bases). Trimming stripped 6 bases from V and 2 bases from J, with 16 bases between. The CDR3 has 15 amino acids. Germline loops: CDR1 MDHEN, CDR2 SYDVKM. The CDR3 region is CASSRPTGGNYGYTF. The CDR3 DNA reads as TGTGCCAGCAGCCGTCCGACGGGGGGCAACTATGGCTACACCTTC.

The CDR3 protein is CASSDSTGVGNTIYF. CDR3 nucleotides: TGTGCCAGCAGCGATTCCACAGGGGTTGGAAACACCATATATTTT. This chain connects TRBV2 to TRBJ1-3, with 7 nucleotides matching TRBD1. Germline trimming cut 6 bases from V and 3 bases from J; bases unmatched to any gene: 8. CDR3 size: 15 residues. The V gene's germline CDR1 is SNHLY and CDR2 FYNNEI.

The gene calls are TRBV19 and TRBJ1-5; 7 bases are a match to TRBD1. J was trimmed by 2 bases and V by 6 bases; bases with no gene match: 7. Germline V lookup: CDR1 LNHDA, CDR2 SQIVND (reference sequence). The CDR3 runs 15 residues. This CDR3 reads CASRSEDRGNQPQHF. CDR3 sequence (DNA): TGTGCCAGTAGATCGGAAGACAGGGGCAATCAGCCCCAGCATTTT.

This clone was counted a few times. The chain has TRBV5-1 and TRBJ2-5, with a tentative D call TRBD2 (6 bases). The CDR3 is made up of 14 amino acids. Germline assignment: CDR1 SGHRS and CDR2 YFSETQ. Deletions cut 3 bases from V and 4 bases from J, with 13 bases between. CDR3 loop: CASSWNRRGETQYF. The CDR3 DNA is TGCGCCAGCAGCTGGAACAGGAGGGGAGAGACCCAGTACTTC.

The V and J genes are TRBV19 and TRBJ1-2; 10 bases align to TRBD1. The CDR3 is made up of 15 amino acids. In germline, CDR1 is LNHDA, CDR2 SQIVND (reference sequence). The V and J ends lost 8 bases and 4 bases, in that order; junction bases with no gene match: 10. The CDR3 is CASHPGQGITYGYTF. CDR3 in DNA: TGTGCCAGTCATCCGGGACAGGGGATCACCTATGGCTACACCTTC.

The J gene is TRBJ2-1, the V gene TRBV28; 13 nucleotides match TRBD2. V was clipped by 5 bases and J by 9 bases; unmatched bases: 10. The CDR3 contains 16 residues. Germline V gives CDR1 MDHEN, CDR2 SYDVKM. The CDR3 DNA sequence: TGTGCCAGCAGTCGGACTACTAGCGGGAGGGCCGGTGAGCAGTTCTTC. This translates into CASSRTTSGRAGEQFF.

J is TRBJ2-7 and V is TRBV5-5; 15 positions match TRBD2. The ends lost 4 bases at V and 0 bases at J; junction bases unmatched: 5. This CDR3 comprises 17 residues. Germline V gene data show CDR1 as SGHKS and CDR2 as YYEKEE (reference sequence). CDR3 protein: CASSGGLAGGSSYEQYF. Written as DNA, the CDR3 is TGTGCCAGCAGCGGAGGACTAGCGGGAGGGAGCTCCTACGAGCAGTACTTC. The whole variable domain, filled in from reference TRBV5-5 and TRBJ2-7, reads DAGVTQSPTHLIKTRGQQVTLRCSPISGHKSVSWYQQVLGQGPQFIFQYYEKEERGRGNFPDRFSARQFPNYSSELNVNALLLGDSALYLCASSGGLAGGSSYEQYFGPGTRLTVT.

The V and J genes are TRBV28 and TRBJ1-1, with D maybe TRBD1 (5 bases). With 5 bases removed from V and 3 bases from J, the gap between germline ends came to 16 bases. The CDR3 spans 15 residues. The germline CDR1 and CDR2 sequences are MDHEN and SYDVKM. The CDR3 DNA is TGTGCCAGCAGTCCTGGGGGGGACGGGGACACTGAAGCTTTCTTT. Residues: CASSPGGDGDTEAFF.

The J gene is TRBJ1-1, the V gene TRBV6-2 or TRBV6-3; D ambiguous. With 2 bases removed from V and 8 bases from J, the gap between germline ends came to 6 bases. Germline V lookup: CDR1 MNHEY, CDR2 SVGEGT. The CDR3 runs 11 residues. CDR3 coding DNA: TGTGCCAGCAGTTACCTGCAGGAAGCTTTCTTT. Its protein is CASSYLQEAFF.

The J gene is TRBJ2-1, the V gene TRBV19; 8 bases are shared with TRBD1. Germline values: CDR1 LNHDA, CDR2 SQIVND (reference sequence). The CDR3 runs to 14 residues. V shed 5 bases and J 6 bases; nucleotides not matched to a gene: 6. CDR3 amino acids: CASSAGTGVNEQFF. The DNA for the CDR3 is TGTGCCAGTAGTGCCGGGACAGGCGTCAATGAGCAGTTCTTC.

This chain links TRBV4-3 with TRBJ2-4; D might be TRBD2 (6 bases). CDR3 length equals 18 residues. Looked up from germline, CDR1 is LGHNA and CDR2 is YSLEER. Trimming removed 2 bases at V and 6 bases at J, with 23 bases between. The CDR3 is CASSQTPSLPGEINIQYF. DNA of the CDR3: TGCGCCAGCAGCCAAACCCCTTCCCTCCCGGGGGAGATAAACATTCAGTACTTC.

The chain links TRBV25-1 to TRBJ1-3; no clear D gene. The germline V and J ends were trimmed by 3 bases and 0 bases, with 6 bases remaining between them. Germline V gene lookup returns CDR1 MGHDK and CDR2 SYGVNS. This CDR3 is 14 amino acids long. The CDR3 DNA is TGTGCCAGCAGTGACATGAGCTCTGGAAACACCATATATTTT. It is translated as CASSDMSSGNTIYF.

This chain uses TRBV9 with TRBJ2-1; 10 bases agree with TRBD2. Unmatched junction bases numbered 8, after V lost 4 bases and J lost 4 bases. The CDR3 totals 16 residues. Germline V CDR1 and CDR2: SGDLS, YYNGEE. The CDR3 coding sequence is TGTGCCAGCAGCACCCCACTAGCGGGGATTTACAATGAGCAGTTCTTC. As protein: CASSTPLAGIYNEQFF.

This chain connects TRBV9 to TRBJ2-7; TRBD2 matches 11 bases. This CDR3 is built from 16 residues. V was pared by 0 bases and J by 0 bases, with 2 bases of the junction left unmatched. Germline CDR1 reads SGDLS; CDR2 reads YYNGEE. The CDR3 region has the DNA TGTGCCAGCAGCGTAGGACTAGCGGGGAGCTCCTACGAGCAGTACTTC. Amino acid sequence: CASSVGLAGSSYEQYF.